Following are 30 T cell receptor beta chains from one sample sequenced in a study of cytomegalovirus exposure and HLA in healthy donors. Some clones are missing from TCRdb's copy, which holds only in-frame ones; the method was immunoSEQ multiplex PCR. This sample has under 75,000 clones; roughly 94% occur once, and the top ten carry around 7%. Sequenced material: PBMCs. Receptors originate from a woman younger than 35 in good health and CMV-seropositive.

The V call is TRBV2, the J call TRBJ2-6; a possible D gene is TRBD1 (5 bases). V was trimmed by 7 bases and J by 12 bases, leaving 22 bases between them. The V gene's germline CDR1 is SNHLY and CDR2 FYNNEI. CDR3 length: 15 amino acids. CDR3 in DNA: TGTGCCAGCATGGAGCAGGGCGGAATAAAGGGCGTCCTGACTTTC. Its translation is CASMEQGGIKGVLTF.

The chain uses TRBV15 and TRBJ2-7; the D gene is possibly TRBD1 (6 bases). The germline gives CDR1 LNHNV, CDR2 YYDKDF (reference sequence). V shed 0 bases and J shed 9 bases, with 18 bases lying between them. This CDR3 is built from 15 residues. CDR3 residues: CATSRDLGTPAGQYF. Here the CDR3 DNA reads TGTGCCACCAGCAGAGATTTGGGGACACCCGCCGGGCAGTACTTC.

V is TRBV28 and J is TRBJ2-2; D is unresolved. V was pared by 7 bases and J by 0 bases, with 6 bases between. Per the germline V gene, CDR1 is MDHEN and CDR2 is SYDVKM. The CDR3 length is 13 residues. As DNA, the CDR3 is TGTGCCAGCACAATCCCGAACACCGGGGAGCTGTTTTTT. This translates into CASTIPNTGELFF.

This clone has just one count. This rearrangement joins TRBV6-1 to TRBJ2-7; weak D call: TRBD2 (6 bases). Germline CDR1 is MNHNS and CDR2 is SASEGT. This CDR3 region has 14 residues. V was trimmed by 6 bases and J by 4 bases, leaving 16 bases between them. The CDR3 coding sequence is TGTGCCAGCAGCCAACAGACTAGACGGTACGAGCAGTACTTC. This gives the protein CASSQQTRRYEQYF.

The chain joins TRBV19 to TRBJ1-2; 7 bases map to TRBD1. Trimming removed 3 bases from V and 5 bases from J; junction bases left unmatched: 3. This CDR3 is built from 13 residues. The germline V gene encodes CDR1 LNHDA and CDR2 SQIVND (reference sequence). The DNA for the CDR3 is TGTGCCAGTAGTATGACAGGGATGTATGGCTACACCTTC. Its translation is CASSMTGMYGYTF.

This chain joins TRBV15 and TRBJ1-4; 8 bases map to TRBD1. The CDR3 has 17 residues. The germline V gene encodes CDR1 LNHNV and CDR2 YYDKDF (reference sequence). The ends lost 1 base at V and 1 base at J; junction bases unmatched: 5. The chain's CDR3 is CATSRGQGARTNEKLFF. The CDR3 region has the DNA TGTGCCACCAGCAGAGGGCAGGGGGCTAGAACTAATGAAAAACTGTTTTTT.

This chain connects TRBV18 to TRBJ1-1; a weak D match, TRBD1 (6 bases). The CDR3 is 16 residues long. Germline loops: CDR1 KGHSH, CDR2 LQKENI. V was cut by 6 bases and J by 11 bases, with 28 bases left in between. The CDR3 here is CASSSGIPNRVRRAFF. The CDR3 region has the DNA TGTGCCAGCTCCTCTGGAATCCCTAACAGGGTTCGCCGGGCTTTCTTT.

This rearrangement joins TRBV6-5 to TRBJ1-1, with D tentatively TRBD1 (5 bases). The CDR3 extends over 16 amino acids. V was pared by 0 bases and J by 1 base, with 12 bases between. Germline CDR1 MNHEY, CDR2 SVGAGI. In DNA form, the CDR3 reads TGTGCCAGCAGTTACTCGATAGGGGCGAGGAACACTGAAGCTTTCTTT. Amino acid sequence: CASSYSIGARNTEAFF.

The V and J genes are TRBV19 and TRBJ1-5, with D tentatively TRBD1 (5 bases). Germline V lookup: CDR1 LNHDA, CDR2 SQIVND (reference sequence). The CDR3 runs 13 residues. V was pared by 6 bases and J by 5 bases, with 11 bases between. The CDR3 reads CASSRSRDQPQHF. The DNA for the CDR3 is TGTGCCAGTAGCCGCTCCAGGGATCAGCCCCAGCATTTT.

This clone is a singleton in its sample. The chain is built from TRBV6-6 and TRBJ1-2; possible D gene TRBD1, 6 bases. V dropped 7 bases and J dropped 7 bases, with 19 bases sitting between them. There are 14 residues in the CDR3. Germline lookup yields CDR1 MNHNY and CDR2 SVGAGI (reference sequence). The CDR3 nucleotides read TGTGCCAGCATCGGACAGAGGCCCGCCCGTGGCTACACCTTC. Protein product: CASIGQRPARGYTF.

The chain has TRBV5-4 and TRBJ2-5, with TRBD2 identical over 8 bases. The CDR3 covers 16 residues. The junction had 11 bases not matched to a gene; V was cut back by 2 bases and J by 5 bases. CDR1 and CDR2 (germline): SGHNT, YYREEE (reference sequence). The CDR3 DNA follows: TGTGCCAGCAGCTTTGCTGGGACTAGTCATCCCGAGACCCAGTACTTC. This translates into CASSFAGTSHPETQYF. Together with reference TRBV5-4 and TRBJ2-5, the CDR3 gives the full variable domain: ETGVTQSPTHLIKTRGQQVTLRCSSQSGHNTVSWYQQALGQGPQFIFQYYREEENGRGNFPPRFSGLQFPNYSSELNVNALELDDSALYLCASSFAGTSHPETQYFGPGTRLLVL.

The rearrangement links TRBV4-1 to TRBJ1-5; D call uncertain. Germline V gene lookup returns CDR1 MGHRA and CDR2 YSYEKL. The CDR3 consists of 15 residues. Trimming pared 0 bases from V and 6 bases from J, leaving 12 bases between. The CDR3 loop reads CASSQDLGVSQPQHF. The CDR3 bases are TGCGCCAGCAGCCAAGATCTCGGGGTTTCTCAGCCCCAGCATTTT.

This chain uses TRBV11-3 with TRBJ2-7, with D hard to call. The CDR3 is made up of 12 amino acids. V shed 5 bases and J shed 5 bases, with 10 bases lying between them. Germline V CDR1 and CDR2: SGHNT, YENEEA. CDR3 sequence reads: CASSRDRDEQYF. The CDR3 region has the DNA TGTGCCAGCAGCAGAGACCGGGACGAGCAGTACTTC.

This clone turned up a few times. The chain links TRBV6-5 to TRBJ1-6; possible D gene TRBD1, 5 bases. Trimming removed 5 bases from V and 8 bases from J, with 10 bases in between. The CDR3 totals 13 residues. CDR1 is MNHEY, CDR2 SVGAGI, per germline. In DNA form, the CDR3 reads TGTGCCAGCAGTCACCGGGGGGATTCACCCCTCCACTTT. Translation gives CASSHRGDSPLHF.

This clone was counted a single time. The chain couples TRBV6-1 to TRBJ1-3; 8 bases match TRBD1. The CDR3 contains 14 residues. With V trimmed by 6 bases and J by 8 bases, 9 bases remained unmatched. Germline CDR1 MNHNS, CDR2 SASEGT. The CDR3 coding sequence is TGTGCCAGCAGCCCCCCAGGGGGCCTGGACACCATATATTTT. It is translated as CASSPPGGLDTIYF.

The chain combines TRBV28 with TRBJ2-3; the D is unclear. Germline V gene sequence: CDR1 MDHEN, CDR2 SYDVKM. The CDR3 has 14 amino acids. Trimming took 7 bases from V and 2 from J, leaving 13 bases between them. The CDR3 DNA sequence: TGTGCCAGCACCCGACACACCAACACAGATACGCAGTATTTT. Protein: CASTRHTNTDTQYF.

V and J are TRBV5-1 and TRBJ1-4, with 8 bases identical to TRBD1. Germline V CDR1 and CDR2: SGHRS, YFSETQ. The trim removed 5 bases at V and 5 bases at J, leaving 11 bases unmatched. The length of the CDR3 is 16 residues. The CDR3 coding sequence is TGCGCCAGCAGGGATTCCATTCGGGACAGGAATGAAAAACTGTTTTTT. Protein: CASRDSIRDRNEKLFF.

The chain combines TRBV28 with TRBJ2-1, with 7 bases fitting TRBD2. V lost 3 bases and J lost 5; bases outside the gene matches: 7. CDR3 length equals 15 residues. Germline CDR1 and CDR2: MDHEN and SYDVKM. As DNA, the CDR3 is TGTGCCAGCAGTTTGTCGGGAGGCGGCCACAATGAGCAGTTCTTC. It yields the protein CASSLSGGGHNEQFF.

The CDR3 loop reads CASSLAMGSGSQKKWDTQYF. CDR3 DNA: TGTGCCAGCAGCTTAGCGATGGGCAGTGGGAGCCAAAAAAAGTGGGATACGCAGTATTTT. The rearrangement uses TRBV7-6 and TRBJ2-3; a possible D gene is TRBD2 (5 bases). This CDR3 contains 20 residues. CDR1 is SGHVS and CDR2 is FNYEAQ in the germline V gene. The V and J ends lost 0 bases and 6 bases respectively, with 28 bases between them.

This chain connects TRBV2 to TRBJ1-5; TRBD1 is a possible D gene (5 bases). The V gene lost 1 base and the J gene lost 3 bases, with 10 bases spanning the gap. Germline V lookup: CDR1 SNHLY, CDR2 FYNNEI. This CDR3 has 15 residues. CDR3 nucleotides: TGTGCCAGCAGTGAAGGGGGCCAGTTCAATCAGCCCCAGCATTTT. Protein: CASSEGGQFNQPQHF.

The V gene is TRBV27, the J gene TRBJ2-3; D is undetermined. Germline values: CDR1 MNHEY, CDR2 SMNVEV (reference sequence). Trimming cost V 7 bases and J 2 bases, with 10 bases left between them. The CDR3 contains 13 residues. In DNA form, the CDR3 reads TGTGCCAGCAAATTTCTTCTCACAGATACGCAGTATTTT. Translating it yields CASKFLLTDTQYF.

This chain links TRBV6-5 with TRBJ2-3; D unclear. Germline CDR1 reads MNHEY; CDR2 reads SVGAGI. The CDR3 loop spans 15 amino acids. V was shortened by 0 bases and J by 4 bases, with 11 bases between the two germline ends. CDR3 amino acids: CASSYSGGFPDTQYF. The CDR3, as DNA: TGTGCCAGCAGTTACTCAGGCGGCTTCCCAGATACGCAGTATTTT.

Only one count was recorded for this clone. V gene TRBV7-9 combines with J gene TRBJ1-1, with a tentative D call TRBD1 (5 bases). Germline V gives CDR1 SEHNR, CDR2 FQNEAQ (reference sequence). CDR3 length equals 14 residues. Deletions cut 5 bases from V and 8 bases from J, with 18 bases between. The chain's CDR3 is CASSLRATATEAFF. The DNA for the CDR3 is TGTGCCAGCAGCCTACGAGCGACAGCAACAGAAGCTTTCTTT.

V and J are TRBV7-2 and TRBJ2-2, with a weak D call TRBD2 (7 bases). Germline V gene sequence: CDR1 SGHTA, CDR2 FQGNSA. V was pared by 2 bases and J by 2 bases, with 9 bases between. The CDR3 sequence is 15 residues long. The CDR3 region has the DNA TGTGCCAGCAGCTTAAGGGGGGGAAACACCGGGGAGCTGTTTTTT. This codes for CASSLRGGNTGELFF. Full variable domain (outside the CDR3, taken from reference TRBV7-2 and TRBJ2-2): GAGVSQSPSNKVTEKGKDVELRCDPISGHTALYWYRQSLGQGLEFLIYFQGNSAPDKSGLPSDRFSAERTGGSVSTLTIQRTQQEDSAVYLCASSLRGGNTGELFFGEGSRLTVL.

The CDR3 reads CASSPGLAGGINTQYF. The CDR3 nucleotides are TGTGCCAGCAGTCCGGGACTAGCGGGAGGGATAAATACGCAGTATTTT. The V and J genes are TRBV2 and TRBJ2-3; 16 positions match TRBD2. V gave up 5 bases and J gave up 7 bases; unmatched junction bases: 6. The CDR3 has 16 residues. The germline V gene encodes CDR1 SNHLY and CDR2 FYNNEI.

The sample holds a few counts of this clone. CDR3 bases: TGCGCCAGCAGCCAAGATGGGCGGGCGGGGTGGTATGGCTACACCTTC. Residues: CASSQDGRAGWYGYTF. The chain links TRBV4-3 to TRBJ1-2; D gene unclear. Trimming pared 0 bases from V and 5 bases from J, leaving 16 bases between. There are 16 residues in the CDR3. Looked up from germline, CDR1 is LGHNA and CDR2 is YSLEER.

This clone came up once. The chain recombines TRBV28 with TRBJ2-7, with D hard to call. V lost 3 bases, J lost 7 bases, and 10 bases lay in between. The V gene's germline CDR1 is MDHEN and CDR2 SYDVKM. The CDR3 has 12 residues. The CDR3 DNA reads as TGTGCCAGCAGTTTGGCCAGACTTGAGCAGTACTTC. It encodes CASSLARLEQYF.

J is TRBJ2-5 and V is TRBV27; 8 bases are a match to TRBD1. Germline CDR1 reads MNHEY; CDR2 reads SMNVEV (reference sequence). V was pared by 4 bases and J by 4 bases, with 8 bases of the junction left unmatched. There are 15 residues in the CDR3. The CDR3 region is CASSSPGQDRETQYF. CDR3 sequence (DNA): TGTGCCAGCAGTTCCCCGGGACAGGATAGAGAGACCCAGTACTTC.

The rearrangement joins TRBV29-1 to TRBJ2-7; D perhaps matches TRBD2 (7 bases). Germline CDR1 reads SQVTM; CDR2 reads ANQGSEA. The CDR3 has 13 amino acids. Between the trimmed V and J ends, which lost 5 bases and 2 bases, there was a span of 13 bases. Here the CDR3 reads CSVRGDTTYEQYF. CDR3 nucleotides: TGCAGCGTTCGGGGGGACACCACCTACGAGCAGTACTTC.

The gene calls are TRBV28 and TRBJ2-7, with 8 bases identical to TRBD2. The germline CDR1 and CDR2 sequences are MDHEN and SYDVKM. V gave up 8 bases and J gave up 3 bases; unmatched junction bases: 9. The CDR3 is made up of 14 amino acids. CDR3 DNA: TGTGCCAGCGTCCGGGGGACTAGTTACTACGAGCAGTACTTC. It codes for CASVRGTSYYEQYF.